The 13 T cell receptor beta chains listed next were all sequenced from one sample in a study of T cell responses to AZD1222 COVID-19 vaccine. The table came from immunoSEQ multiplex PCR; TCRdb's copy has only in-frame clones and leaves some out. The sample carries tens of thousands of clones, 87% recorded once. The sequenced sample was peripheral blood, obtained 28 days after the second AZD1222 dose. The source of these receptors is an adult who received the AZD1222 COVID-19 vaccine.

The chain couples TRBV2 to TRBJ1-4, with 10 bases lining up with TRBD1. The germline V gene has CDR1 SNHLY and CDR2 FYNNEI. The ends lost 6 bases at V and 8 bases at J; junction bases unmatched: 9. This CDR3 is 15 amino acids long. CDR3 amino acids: CASRETGGAWEKLFF. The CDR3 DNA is TGTGCCAGCAGGGAGACAGGGGGCGCCTGGGAAAAACTGTTTTTT.

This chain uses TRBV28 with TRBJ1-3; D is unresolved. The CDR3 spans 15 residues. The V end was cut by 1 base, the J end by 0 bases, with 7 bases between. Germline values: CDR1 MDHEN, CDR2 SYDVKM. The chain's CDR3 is CASSLFTYSGNTIYF. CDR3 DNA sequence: TGTGCCAGCAGTTTATTCACCTACTCTGGAAACACCATATATTTT.

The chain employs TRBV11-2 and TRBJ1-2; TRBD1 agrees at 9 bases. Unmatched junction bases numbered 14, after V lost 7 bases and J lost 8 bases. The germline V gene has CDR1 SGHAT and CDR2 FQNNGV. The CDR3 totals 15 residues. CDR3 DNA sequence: TGTGCCAGCACCAACTACAGGGGGCGGGCGGACGGCTACACCTTC. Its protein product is CASTNYRGRADGYTF.

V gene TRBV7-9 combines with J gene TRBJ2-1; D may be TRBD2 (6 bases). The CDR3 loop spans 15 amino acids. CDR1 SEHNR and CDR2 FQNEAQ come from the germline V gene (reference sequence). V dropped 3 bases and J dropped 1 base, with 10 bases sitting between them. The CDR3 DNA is TGTGCCAGCAGCTTTAGTGGGACTTCCTACAATGAGCAGTTCTTC. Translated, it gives CASSFSGTSYNEQFF.

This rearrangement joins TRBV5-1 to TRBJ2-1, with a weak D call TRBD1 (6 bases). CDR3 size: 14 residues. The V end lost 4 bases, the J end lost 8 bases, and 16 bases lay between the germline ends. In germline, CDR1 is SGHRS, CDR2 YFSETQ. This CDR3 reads CASSGDQGWDEQFF. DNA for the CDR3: TGCGCCAGCAGCGGCGACCAGGGGTGGGATGAGCAGTTCTTC.

Here the CDR3 DNA reads TGTGCCAGCCGAGGGGACACATACAATGAGCAGTTCTTC. Residues: CASRGDTYNEQFF. The rearrangement uses TRBV18 and TRBJ2-1; a possible D gene is TRBD1 (6 bases). V was clipped by 8 bases and J by 4 bases, with 12 bases between them. Germline values: CDR1 KGHSH, CDR2 LQKENI. The length of the CDR3 is 13 residues.

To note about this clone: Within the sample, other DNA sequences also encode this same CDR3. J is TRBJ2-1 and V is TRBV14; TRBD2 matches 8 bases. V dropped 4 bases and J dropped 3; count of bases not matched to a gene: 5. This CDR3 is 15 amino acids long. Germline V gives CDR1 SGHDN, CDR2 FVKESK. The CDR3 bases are TGTGCCAGCAGCCCCGGACTAGCCCACTACAATGAGCAGTTCTTC. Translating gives CASSPGLAHYNEQFF.

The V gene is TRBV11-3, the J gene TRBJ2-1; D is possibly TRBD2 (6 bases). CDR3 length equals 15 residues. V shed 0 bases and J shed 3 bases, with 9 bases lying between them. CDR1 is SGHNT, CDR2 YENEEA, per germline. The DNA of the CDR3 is TGTGCCAGCAGCTTAGAGGGGGGTATCTACAATGAGCAGTTCTTC. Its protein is CASSLEGGIYNEQFF. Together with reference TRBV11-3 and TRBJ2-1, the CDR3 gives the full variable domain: EAGVVQSPRYKIIEKKQPVAFWCNPISGHNTLYWYLQNLGQGPELLIRYENEEAVDDSQLPKDRFSAERLKGVDSTLKIQPAELGDSAVYLCASSLEGGIYNEQFFGPGTRLTVL.

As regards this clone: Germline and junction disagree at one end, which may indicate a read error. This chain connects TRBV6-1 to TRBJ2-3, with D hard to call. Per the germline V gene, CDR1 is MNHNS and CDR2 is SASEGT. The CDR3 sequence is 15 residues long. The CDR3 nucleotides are TGTGCCAGCAGCGAAGGTAGCAGCAGCACAGATACGCAGTATTTT. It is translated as CASSEGSSSTDTQYF.

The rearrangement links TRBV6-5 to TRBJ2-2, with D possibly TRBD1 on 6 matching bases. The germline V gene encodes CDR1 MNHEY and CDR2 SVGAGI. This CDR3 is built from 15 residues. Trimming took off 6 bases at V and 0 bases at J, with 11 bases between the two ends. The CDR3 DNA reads TGTGCCAGCAGCACCGGGACACCGAACACCGGGGAGCTGTTTTTT. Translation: CASSTGTPNTGELFF.

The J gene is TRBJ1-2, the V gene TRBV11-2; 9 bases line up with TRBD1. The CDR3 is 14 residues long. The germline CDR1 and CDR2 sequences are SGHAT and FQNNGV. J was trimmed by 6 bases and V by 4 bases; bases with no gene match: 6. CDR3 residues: CASSSRDRAHGYTF. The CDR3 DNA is TGTGCCAGCAGCTCGAGGGACAGGGCCCATGGCTACACCTTC.

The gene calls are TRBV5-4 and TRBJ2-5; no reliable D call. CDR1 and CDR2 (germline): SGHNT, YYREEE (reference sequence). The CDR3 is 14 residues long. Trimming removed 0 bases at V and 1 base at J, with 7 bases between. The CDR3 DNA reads TGTGCCAGCAGCTTGGTTCATGGCCAAGAGACCCAGTACTTC. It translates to CASSLVHGQETQYF.

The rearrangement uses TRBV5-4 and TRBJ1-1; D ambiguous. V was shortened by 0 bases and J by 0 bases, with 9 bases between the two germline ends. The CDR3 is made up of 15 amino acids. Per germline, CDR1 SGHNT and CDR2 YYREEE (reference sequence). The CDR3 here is CASSLGARLNTEAFF. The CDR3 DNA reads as TGTGCCAGCAGCTTGGGGGCCCGTTTGAACACTGAAGCTTTCTTT. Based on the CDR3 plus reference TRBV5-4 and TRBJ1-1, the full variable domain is ETGVTQSPTHLIKTRGQQVTLRCSSQSGHNTVSWYQQALGQGPQFIFQYYREEENGRGNFPPRFSGLQFPNYSSELNVNALELDDSALYLCASSLGARLNTEAFFGQGTRLTVV.